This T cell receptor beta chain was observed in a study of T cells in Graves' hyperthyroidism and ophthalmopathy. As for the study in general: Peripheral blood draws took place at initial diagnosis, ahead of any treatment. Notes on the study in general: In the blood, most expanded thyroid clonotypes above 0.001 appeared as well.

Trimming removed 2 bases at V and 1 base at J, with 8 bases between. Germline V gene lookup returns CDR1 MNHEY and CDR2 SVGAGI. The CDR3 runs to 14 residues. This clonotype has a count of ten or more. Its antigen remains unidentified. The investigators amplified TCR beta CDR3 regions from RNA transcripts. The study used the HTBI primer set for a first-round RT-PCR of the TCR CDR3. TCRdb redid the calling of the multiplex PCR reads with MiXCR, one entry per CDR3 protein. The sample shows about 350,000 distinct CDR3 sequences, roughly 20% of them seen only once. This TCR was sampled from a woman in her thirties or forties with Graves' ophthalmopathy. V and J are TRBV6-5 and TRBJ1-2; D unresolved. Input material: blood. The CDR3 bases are TGTGCCAGCAGTTACAACGGGCATAACTATGGCTACACCTTC. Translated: CASSYNGHNYGYTF.